This TCR beta chain comes out of a study of metastatic and nonmetastatic thyroid tumors (dated by TCRdb to the early 2020s). Broadly, across the study: Repertoires were compared across peripheral blood and tumor or nodule tissue samples from malignant and benign thyroid patients.

The CDR3 numbers 17 residues from cysteine through phenylalanine. Just the 51-base CDR3 DNA is kept, in frame starting at base 1. V trim: 3 bases; J trim: 3 bases; unmatched bases: 12. Based on the germline V gene, the CDR1 and CDR2 sequences are SGDLS and YYNGEE. Receptors were amplified or captured by PCR. The listed sequencing device is Illumina HiSeq 4000. High-throughput sequencing was used to profile the TCR beta-chain CDR3 region of each patient. In the authors' own workflow: The researchers built a classifier to tell apart papillary thyroid cancer patients with distant metastasis, based on CDR3 differences among clinicopathological groups. Repertoire diversity was assessed with the Shannon index, and tumor-blood repertoire similarity with the Morisita-Horn index. The public sequencing data were trimmed at Q25 with fastp and processed into clonotypes with MiXCR by TCRdb, which kept only in-frame beta chains. These V and J calls derive from TCRdb rather than the authors' analysis. Within this sample are fewer than 50,000 clones, with 25% to 30% of them counted one time only. About 10% of the sample lies in the top ten.

Overall study results and their limits: In both blood and tumor samples, malignant tumors were reported to have significantly higher TCR beta diversity than benign nodules.

None of the patients had been given any treatment before thyroid surgery. Using T-cell receptor beta sequencing, the study looked back at clinical samples from patients collected from about 2011 to 2019. This clone was found many times. What this receptor recognizes is not known. No base qualities exist here, and no much larger clone lies one base off it. What was sequenced was blood. The receptor was derived from a male donor with papillary thyroid cancer or a benign thyroid nodule (not recorded which). Some clones in this sample may be carry-over from other donors' samples. Recombination joined TRBV9 with TRBJ2-3, with 8 middle bases fitting TRBD1. DNA sequence: TGTGCCAGCAGCGGCCAGGGGGCGCTTGATTTTACAGATACGCAGTATTTT. This sequence encodes CASSGQGALDFTDTQYF. When the CDR3 is completed using the reference TRBV9 and TRBJ2-3 genes on either side, the full variable domain is DSGVTQTPKHLITATGQRVTLRCSPRSGDLSVYWYQQSLDQGLQFLIQYYNGEERAKGNILERFSAQQFPDLHSELNLSSLELGDSALYFCASSGQGALDFTDTQYFGPGTRLTVL.